This T cell receptor beta chain originates from a study of T cells in Graves' hyperthyroidism and ophthalmopathy. Broader study findings: Expanded thyroid clonotypes (above 0.001) were mostly also found in blood. Ophthalmopathy, which appeared later, was predicted by the model a median roughly 6.5 months before onset. Ophthalmopathy could be told apart from stable hyperthyroidism with a 13 V-J model.

In its sample, this clonotype was seen a few times. Its target is not known. RNA transcripts served as the template for amplifying TCR beta CDR3 regions. With the HTBI primer set, the TCR CDR3 went through a first round of RT-PCR. Each CDR3 protein is one row after TCRdb ran MiXCR on the multiplex PCR reads. The table records roughly 500,000 distinct CDR3 sequences, around 45% of them present only once. V lost 1 base, J lost 3 bases, and 16 bases lay in between. From germline, CDR1 is MGHRA and CDR2 YSYEKL. This CDR3 contains 16 residues. Every diagnosis used clinical symptoms, serum thyroxine and TRAb, thyroid ultrasound and orbital computed tomography.

This TCR was sampled from an adult woman with Graves' disease, either hyperthyroidism or ophthalmopathy (not recorded which). This chain links TRBV4-1 with TRBJ2-7; possibly TRBD1 for D (7 bases). Specimen: peripheral blood or thyroid tissue (not recorded which). The CDR3 spells CASSQGRGRRGYEQYF. The CDR3 nucleotides are TGCGCCAGCAGCCAAGGGAGGGGGCGCAGGGGCTACGAGCAGTACTTC.